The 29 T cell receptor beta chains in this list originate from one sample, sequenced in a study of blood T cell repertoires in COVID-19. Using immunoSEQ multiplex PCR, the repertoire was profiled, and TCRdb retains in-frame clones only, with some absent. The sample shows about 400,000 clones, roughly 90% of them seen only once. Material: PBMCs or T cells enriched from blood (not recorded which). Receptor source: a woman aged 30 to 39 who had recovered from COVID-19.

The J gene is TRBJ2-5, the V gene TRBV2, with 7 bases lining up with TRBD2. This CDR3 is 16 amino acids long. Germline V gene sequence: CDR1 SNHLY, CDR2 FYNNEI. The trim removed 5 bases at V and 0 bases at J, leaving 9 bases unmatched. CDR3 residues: CASSWEGGLYQETQYF. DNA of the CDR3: TGTGCCAGCAGTTGGGAGGGCGGGTTGTACCAAGAGACCCAGTACTTC.

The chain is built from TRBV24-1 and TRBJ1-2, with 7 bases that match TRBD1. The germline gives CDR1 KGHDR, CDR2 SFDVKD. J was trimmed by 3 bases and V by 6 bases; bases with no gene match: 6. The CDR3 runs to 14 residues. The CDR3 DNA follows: TGTGCCACCAGTAAAACAGGGGAAGACTATGGCTACACCTTC. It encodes CATSKTGEDYGYTF.

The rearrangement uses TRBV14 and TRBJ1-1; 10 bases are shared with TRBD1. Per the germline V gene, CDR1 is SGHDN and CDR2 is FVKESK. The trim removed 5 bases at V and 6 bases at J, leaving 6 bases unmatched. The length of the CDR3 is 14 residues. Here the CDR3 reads CASSITGTGAEAFF. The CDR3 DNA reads TGTGCCAGCAGCATAACCGGGACAGGGGCTGAAGCTTTCTTT.

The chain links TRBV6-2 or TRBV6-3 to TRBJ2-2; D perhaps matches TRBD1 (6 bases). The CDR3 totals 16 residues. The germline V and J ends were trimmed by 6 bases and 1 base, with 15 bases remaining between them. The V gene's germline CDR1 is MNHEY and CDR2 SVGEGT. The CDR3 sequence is CASSRPGQKNTGELFF. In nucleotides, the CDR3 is TGTGCCAGCAGCCGGCCGGGACAAAAGAACACCGGGGAGCTGTTTTTT.

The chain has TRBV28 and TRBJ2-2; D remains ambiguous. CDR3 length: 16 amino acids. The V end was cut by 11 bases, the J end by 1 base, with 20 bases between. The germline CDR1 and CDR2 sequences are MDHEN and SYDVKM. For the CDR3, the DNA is TGTGCCCTCGGGTCTAATGAGTGGGTGAACACCGGGGAGCTGTTTTTT. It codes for CALGSNEWVNTGELFF. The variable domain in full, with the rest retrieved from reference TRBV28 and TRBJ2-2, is DVKVTQSSRYLVKRTGEKVFLECVQDMDHENMFWYRQDPGLGLRLIYFSYDVKMKEKGDIPEGYSVSREKKERFSLILESASTNQTSMYLCALGSNEWVNTGELFFGEGSRLTVL.

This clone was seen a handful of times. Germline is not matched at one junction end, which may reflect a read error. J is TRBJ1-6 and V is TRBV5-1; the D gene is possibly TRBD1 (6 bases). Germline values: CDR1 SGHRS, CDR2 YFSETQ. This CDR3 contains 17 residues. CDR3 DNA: TGCGCCAGCAGTTTGGACCCGCTAACAGGGAGGGGTTCACCCCTCCACTTT. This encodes CASSLDPLTGRGSPLHF.

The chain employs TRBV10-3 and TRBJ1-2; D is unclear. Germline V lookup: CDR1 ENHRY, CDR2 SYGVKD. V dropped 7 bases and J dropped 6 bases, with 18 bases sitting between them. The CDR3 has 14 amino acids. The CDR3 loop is CAINPVREGDGYTF. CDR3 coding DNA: TGTGCCATCAATCCAGTCAGAGAGGGTGATGGCTACACCTTC.

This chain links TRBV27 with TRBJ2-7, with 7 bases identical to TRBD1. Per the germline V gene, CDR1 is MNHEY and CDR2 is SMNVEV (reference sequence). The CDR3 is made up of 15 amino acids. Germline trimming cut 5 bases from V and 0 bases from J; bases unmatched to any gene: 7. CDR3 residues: CASSRTDRDSYEQYF. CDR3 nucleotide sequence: TGTGCCAGCAGTCGCACCGACAGGGACTCCTACGAGCAGTACTTC.

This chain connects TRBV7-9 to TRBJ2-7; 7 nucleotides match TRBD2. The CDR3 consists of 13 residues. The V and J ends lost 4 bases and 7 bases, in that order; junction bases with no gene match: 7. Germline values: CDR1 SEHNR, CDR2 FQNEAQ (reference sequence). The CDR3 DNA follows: TGTGCCAGCAGCTGGGACTACTTCGGGGAGCAGTACTTC. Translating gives CASSWDYFGEQYF.

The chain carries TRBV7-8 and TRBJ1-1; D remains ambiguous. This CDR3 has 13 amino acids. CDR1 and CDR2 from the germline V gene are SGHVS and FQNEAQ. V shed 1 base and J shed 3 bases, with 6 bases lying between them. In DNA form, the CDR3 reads TGTGCCAGCAGCTTAGAGAGGGACACTGAAGCTTTCTTT. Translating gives CASSLERDTEAFF.

CDR3 DNA sequence: TGTGCCAGCAGTTTGACAGGGGGGCTCGCCGGCTACACCTTC. It translates to CASSLTGGLAGYTF. The chain joins TRBV27 to TRBJ1-2; TRBD1 aligns across 9 bases. The CDR3 spans 14 residues. V was pared by 3 bases and J by 8 bases, with 7 bases of the junction left unmatched. Germline V gene data show CDR1 as MNHEY and CDR2 as SMNVEV (reference sequence).

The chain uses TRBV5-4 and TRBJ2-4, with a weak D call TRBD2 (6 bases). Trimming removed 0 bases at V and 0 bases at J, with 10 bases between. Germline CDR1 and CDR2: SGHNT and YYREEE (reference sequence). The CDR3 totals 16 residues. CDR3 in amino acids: CASSLAKGLAKNIQYF. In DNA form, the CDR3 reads TGTGCCAGCAGCTTGGCCAAGGGACTAGCCAAAAACATTCAGTACTTC.

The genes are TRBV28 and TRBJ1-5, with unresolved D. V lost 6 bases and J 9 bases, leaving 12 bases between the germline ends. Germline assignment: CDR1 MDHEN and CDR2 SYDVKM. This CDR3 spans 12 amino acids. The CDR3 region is CASSPLVGPQHF. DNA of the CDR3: TGTGCCAGCAGCCCCTTGGTCGGGCCCCAGCATTTT.

CDR3 residues: CASTGYGSYNEQFF. CDR3 coding DNA: TGTGCCAGTACAGGGTATGGCTCCTACAATGAGCAGTTCTTC. The chain joins TRBV5-8 to TRBJ2-1; the D gene is possibly TRBD1 (6 bases). The CDR3 extends over 14 amino acids. V shed 8 bases and J shed 0 bases, with 12 bases lying between them. Per the germline V gene, CDR1 is SGHTS and CDR2 is YDEGEE.

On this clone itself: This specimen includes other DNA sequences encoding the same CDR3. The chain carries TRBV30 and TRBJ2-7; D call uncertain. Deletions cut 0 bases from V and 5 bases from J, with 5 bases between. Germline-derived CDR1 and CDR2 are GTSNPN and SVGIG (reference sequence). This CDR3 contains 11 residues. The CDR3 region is CAWSVRDEQYF. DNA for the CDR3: TGTGCCTGGAGTGTACGGGACGAGCAGTACTTC. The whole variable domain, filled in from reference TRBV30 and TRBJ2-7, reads SQTIHQWPATLVQPVGSPLSLECTVEGTSNPNLYWYRQAAGRGLQLLFYSVGIGQISSEVPQNLSASRPQDRQFILSSKKLLLSDSGFYLCAWSVRDEQYFGPGTRLTVT.

The chain's CDR3 is CASRHDSLNYGYTF. The CDR3 DNA follows: TGCGCCAGCAGACATGACAGCCTGAACTATGGCTACACCTTC. The chain couples TRBV4-3 to TRBJ1-2, with D perhaps matching TRBD1 (5 bases). Germline assignment: CDR1 LGHNA and CDR2 YSLEER. V dropped 6 bases and J dropped 2 bases, with 13 bases sitting between them. The CDR3 consists of 14 residues.

The CDR3 nucleotides read TGCGCCAGCAGCTTGAGGGGCGGGAGGGCCTTTCATGAGCAGTTCTTC. Its translation: CASSLRGGRAFHEQFF. The rearrangement uses TRBV5-1 and TRBJ2-1, with 9 bases that match TRBD2. Germline V gene data show CDR1 as SGHRS and CDR2 as YFSETQ. The CDR3 is made up of 16 amino acids. V lost 1 base, J lost 8 bases, and 10 bases stayed unmatched. The variable domain in full, completed from reference TRBV5-1 and TRBJ2-1, reads KAGVTQTPRYLIKTRGQQVTLSCSPISGHRSVSWYQQTPGQGLQFLFEYFSETQRNKGNFPGRFSGRQFSNSRSEMNVSTLELGDSALYLCASSLRGGRAFHEQFFGPGTRLTVL.

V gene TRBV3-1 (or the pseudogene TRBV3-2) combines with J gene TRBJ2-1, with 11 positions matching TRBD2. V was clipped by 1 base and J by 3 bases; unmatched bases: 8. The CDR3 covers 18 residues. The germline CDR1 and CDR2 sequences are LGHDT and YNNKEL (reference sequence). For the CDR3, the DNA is TGTGCCAGCAGCCAAGGGGATCTAGCGGGGGGTTACTACAATGAGCAGTTCTTC. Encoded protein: CASSQGDLAGGYYNEQFF.

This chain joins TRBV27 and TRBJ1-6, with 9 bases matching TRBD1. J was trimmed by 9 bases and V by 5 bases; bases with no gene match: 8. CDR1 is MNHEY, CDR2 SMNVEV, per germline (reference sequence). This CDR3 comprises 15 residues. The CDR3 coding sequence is TGTGCCAGCAGTCCCCGGACAGGGGTAACTTCACCCCTCCACTTT. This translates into CASSPRTGVTSPLHF.

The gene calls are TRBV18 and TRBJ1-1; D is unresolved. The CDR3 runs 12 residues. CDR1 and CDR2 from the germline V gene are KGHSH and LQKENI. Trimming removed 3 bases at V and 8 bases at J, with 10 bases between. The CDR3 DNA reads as TGTGCCAGCTCACCGAGTTTTACCGAAGCTTTCTTT. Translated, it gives CASSPSFTEAFF.

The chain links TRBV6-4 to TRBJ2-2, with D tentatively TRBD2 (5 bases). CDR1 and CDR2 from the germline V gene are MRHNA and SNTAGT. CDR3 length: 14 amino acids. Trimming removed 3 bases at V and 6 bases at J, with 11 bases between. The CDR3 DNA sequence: TGTGCCAGCAGTGAAGAGGGTTGGGCCGGGGAGCTGTTTTTT. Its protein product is CASSEEGWAGELFF.

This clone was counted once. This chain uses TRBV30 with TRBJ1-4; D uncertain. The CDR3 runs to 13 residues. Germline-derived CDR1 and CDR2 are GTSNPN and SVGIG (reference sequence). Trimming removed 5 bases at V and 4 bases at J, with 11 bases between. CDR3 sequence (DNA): TGTGCCTGGGCCGACAAAAATAATGAAAAACTGTTTTTT. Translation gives CAWADKNNEKLFF.

The CDR3, as DNA: TGTGCCAGCAGCTTAGGGGGAGTGGCCTTCTTT. This gives the protein CASSLGGVAFF. The genes are TRBV7-8 and TRBJ1-1; the D is unclear. V gave up 1 base and J gave up 14 bases, with 11 bases separating them. CDR1 and CDR2 from the germline V gene are SGHVS and FQNEAQ. The CDR3 is 11 amino acids.

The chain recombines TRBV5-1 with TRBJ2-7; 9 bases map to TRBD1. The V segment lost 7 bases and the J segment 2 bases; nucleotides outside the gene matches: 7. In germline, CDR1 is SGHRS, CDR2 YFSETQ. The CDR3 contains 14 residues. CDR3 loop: CASGIRQGAYEQYF. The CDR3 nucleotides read TGCGCCAGCGGGATCAGACAGGGGGCCTACGAGCAGTACTTC. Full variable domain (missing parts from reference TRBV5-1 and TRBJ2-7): KAGVTQTPRYLIKTRGQQVTLSCSPISGHRSVSWYQQTPGQGLQFLFEYFSETQRNKGNFPGRFSGRQFSNSRSEMNVSTLELGDSALYLCASGIRQGAYEQYFGPGTRLTVT.

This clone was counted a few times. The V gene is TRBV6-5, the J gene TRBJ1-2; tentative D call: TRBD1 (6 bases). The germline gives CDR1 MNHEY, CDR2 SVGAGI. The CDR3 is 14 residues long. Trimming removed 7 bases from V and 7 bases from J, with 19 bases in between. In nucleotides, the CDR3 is TGTGCCAGCACAGGGGCCCAGCAGGTTGGTGGCTACACCTTC. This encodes CASTGAQQVGGYTF.

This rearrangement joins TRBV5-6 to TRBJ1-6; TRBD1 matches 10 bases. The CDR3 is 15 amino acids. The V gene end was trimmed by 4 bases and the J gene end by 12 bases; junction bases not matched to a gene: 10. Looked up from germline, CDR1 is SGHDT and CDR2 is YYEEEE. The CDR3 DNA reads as TGTGCCAGCAGCGGGCCGGGACAGGGGCGTTTACCCCTCCACTTT. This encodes CASSGPGQGRLPLHF.

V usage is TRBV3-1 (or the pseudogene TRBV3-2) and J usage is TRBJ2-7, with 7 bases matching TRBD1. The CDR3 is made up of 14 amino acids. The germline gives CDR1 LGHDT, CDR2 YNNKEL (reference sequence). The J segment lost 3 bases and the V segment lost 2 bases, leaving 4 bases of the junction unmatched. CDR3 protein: CASSQWDRNYEQYF. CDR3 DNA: TGTGCCAGCAGCCAATGGGACAGAAACTACGAGCAGTACTTC.

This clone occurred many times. In DNA form, the CDR3 reads TGTGCCAGCAGCCAAGCAGGGGAAACGGAGTACTTC. This translates into CASSQAGETEYF. The chain uses TRBV3-1 (or the pseudogene TRBV3-2) and TRBJ2-7, with TRBD1 as a possible D gene (6 bases). The germline V and J ends were trimmed by 1 base and 11 bases, with 12 bases remaining between them. Germline lookup yields CDR1 LGHDT and CDR2 YNNKEL (reference sequence). The CDR3 covers 12 residues.

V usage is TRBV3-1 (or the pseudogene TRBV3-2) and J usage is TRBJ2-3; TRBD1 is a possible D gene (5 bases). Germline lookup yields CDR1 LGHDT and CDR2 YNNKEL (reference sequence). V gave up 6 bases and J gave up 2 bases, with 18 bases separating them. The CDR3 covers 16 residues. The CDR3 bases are TGTGCCAGCAGTTCAGCCAGGGAACGGCCCACAGATACGCAGTATTTT. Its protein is CASSSARERPTDTQYF.